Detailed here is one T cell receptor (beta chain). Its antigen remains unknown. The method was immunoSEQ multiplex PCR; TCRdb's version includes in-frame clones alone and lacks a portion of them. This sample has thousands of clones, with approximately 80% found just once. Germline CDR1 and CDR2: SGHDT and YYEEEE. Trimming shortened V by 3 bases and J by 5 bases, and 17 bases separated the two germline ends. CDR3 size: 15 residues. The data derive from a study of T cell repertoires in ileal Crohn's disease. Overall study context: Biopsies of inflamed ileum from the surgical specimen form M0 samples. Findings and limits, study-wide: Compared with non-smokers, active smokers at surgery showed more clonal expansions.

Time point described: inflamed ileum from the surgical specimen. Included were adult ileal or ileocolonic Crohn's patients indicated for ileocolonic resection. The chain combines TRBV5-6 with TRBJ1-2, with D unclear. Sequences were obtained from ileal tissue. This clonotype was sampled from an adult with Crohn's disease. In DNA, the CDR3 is TGTGCCAGCAGCTCCGGTACAGCCGGCGCATATGGCTACACCTTC. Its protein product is CASSSGTAGAYGYTF.